This T cell receptor beta chain originates from a study of OX40 agonist ivuxolimab in advanced cancers. Background for the entire study: Ivuxolimab was a fully human IgG2 agonistic monoclonal antibody targeting the costimulatory receptor OX40 (CD134). Intravenous ivuxolimab was administered to patients every 2 weeks at six dose levels: 0.01, 0.1, 0.3, 1.5, 3 and 10 mg/kg. Of the roughly 51 patients in dose escalation, about 20 had hepatocellular carcinoma, about 15 had melanoma, 9 had renal cell carcinoma and 9 had head and neck cancer. In the dose-escalation cohort, nearly 85% of patients were male, and the mean age was 60 years with a range of roughly 20 to 85. Patients were allowed to have had prior anti-PD-1, anti-PD-L1 or anti-CTLA-4 therapy, and about 40% of the dose-escalation patients had been treated with checkpoint inhibitors. Partial responses occurred in three dose-escalation patients: two with cutaneous melanoma and one with hepatocellular carcinoma. Peripheral TCRbeta sequencing was intended to test whether TCR sequence diversity was altered and clonal T-cell expansion was caused by ivuxolimab. The paper reports the monotherapy dose-escalation portion (N of about 47 patients) of the phase I ivuxolimab trial. Broader findings and caveats from the paper: Low levels of normalized T-cell clonal expansion were also seen in some patients who did not respond. After ivuxolimab, CD8+ T cells had more expanded clones than CD4+ T cells on average. In the 0.1-3.0 mg/kg groups, partial responders had among the lowest normalized peripheral clonal expansion, particularly in CD8+ T cells. At doses of 0.1 to 3.0 mg/kg, clonal expansion of both CD4+ and CD8+ T cells in blood was seen between baseline and week 6. Antigen specificity was not determined for the clonally expanded peripheral T cells.

The CDR3 spans 15 residues, from the cysteine through the phenylalanine. Of the read, only the CDR3 DNA is kept; its 45 bases are in frame from base 1. The CDR1 and CDR2 encoded by the germline V gene are MNHEY and SVGAGI. V lost 6 bases and J lost 6 bases, and the count of bases not matched to a germline gene is 10. Patients with a history of autoimmune disease or receiving systemic immunosuppression were excluded from the trial. Peripheral blood for TCR sequencing was collected from all dose cohorts at baseline, on cycle 4 day 1, and on cycle 7 day 1. Samples were obtained from an open-label, multicenter, first-in-human phase I dose-escalation trial of ivuxolimab. The trial enrolled adults with locally advanced or metastatic head and neck squamous cell, hepatocellular, melanoma or renal cell carcinoma. Before TCR sequencing, CD4+ and CD8+ T cells were separately sorted from peripheral blood. Of note for this clone: Its antigen is still unknown. No much larger clone exists at a distance of one base, and base qualities are not known.

To sequence the TCRbeta CDR3 region, genomic DNA was isolated from the sorted cells. The immunoSEQ Assay was used to sequence the TCRbeta CDR3 regions. In TCRdb, the immuneACCESS table is reduced to in-frame sequences with V and J assigned. These tables do not hold every clone; where another copy was compared, an unresolved V gene accounts for under half, and the others remain unexplained. The sample contains about 68,000 clones, over 75% of them found a single time. The biggest ten clones account for roughly 0.98% of the sample. The V and J segments used are TRBV6-5 and TRBJ2-7, with 11 bases in between that match TRBD2. The sequence derives from an adult with an advanced solid tumor such as melanoma, head and neck, liver or kidney cancer. Sequences were derived from CD4+ or CD8+ T cells sorted from blood, sampled in a trial of the OX40 agonist ivuxolimab. Here the CDR3 is given as CASSLLAGGSREQYF. The DNA reads as follows: TGTGCCAGCAGCCTCCTAGCGGGAGGATCGCGCGAGCAGTACTTC.